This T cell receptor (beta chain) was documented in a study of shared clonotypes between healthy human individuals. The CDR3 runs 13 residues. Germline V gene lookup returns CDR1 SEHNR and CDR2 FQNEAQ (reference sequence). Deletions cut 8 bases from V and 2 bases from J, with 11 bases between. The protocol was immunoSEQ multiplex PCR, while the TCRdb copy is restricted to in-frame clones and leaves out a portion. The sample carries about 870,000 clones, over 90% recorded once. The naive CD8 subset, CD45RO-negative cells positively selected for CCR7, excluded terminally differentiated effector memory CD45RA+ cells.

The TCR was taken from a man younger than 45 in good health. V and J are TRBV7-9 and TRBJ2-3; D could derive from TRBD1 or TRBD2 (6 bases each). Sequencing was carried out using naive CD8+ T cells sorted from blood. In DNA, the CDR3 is TGTGCCAGCTCGGGGGCGACCACAGATACGCAGTATTTT. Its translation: CASSGATTDTQYF.